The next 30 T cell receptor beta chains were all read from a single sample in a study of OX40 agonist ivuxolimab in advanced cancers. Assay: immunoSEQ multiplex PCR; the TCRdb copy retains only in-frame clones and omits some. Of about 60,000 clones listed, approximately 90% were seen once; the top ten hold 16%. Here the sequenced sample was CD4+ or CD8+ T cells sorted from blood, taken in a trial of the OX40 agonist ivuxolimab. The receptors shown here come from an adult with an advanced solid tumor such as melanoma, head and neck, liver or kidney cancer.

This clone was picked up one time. The CDR3 here is CASSLGRGNRRVSYEQYF. In DNA, the CDR3 is TGCGCCAGCAGCTTGGGCAGGGGGAATCGGCGGGTCTCCTACGAGCAGTACTTC. The chain carries TRBV5-1 and TRBJ2-7; 7 nucleotides align to TRBD1. With V trimmed by 0 bases and J by 0 bases, 12 bases remained unmatched. The CDR3 runs to 18 residues. The germline V gene encodes CDR1 SGHRS and CDR2 YFSETQ.

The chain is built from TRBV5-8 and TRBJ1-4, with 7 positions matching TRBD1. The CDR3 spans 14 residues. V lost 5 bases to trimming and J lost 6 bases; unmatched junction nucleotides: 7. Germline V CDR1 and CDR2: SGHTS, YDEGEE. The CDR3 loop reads CASRSGTADEKLFF. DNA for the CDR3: TGTGCCAGCAGAAGCGGGACAGCGGATGAAAAACTGTTTTTT.

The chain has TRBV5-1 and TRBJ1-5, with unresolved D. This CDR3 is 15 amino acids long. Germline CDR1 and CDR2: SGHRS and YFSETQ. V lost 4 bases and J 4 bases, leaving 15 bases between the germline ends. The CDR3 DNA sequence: TGCGCCAGCAGCCGTGATGGTGGGGAAAATCAGCCCCAGCATTTT. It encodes CASSRDGGENQPQHF.

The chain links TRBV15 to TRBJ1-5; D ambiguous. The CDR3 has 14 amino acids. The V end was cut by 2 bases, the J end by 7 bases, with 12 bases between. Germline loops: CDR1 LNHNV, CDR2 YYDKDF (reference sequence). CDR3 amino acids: CATSRLGLGQPQHF. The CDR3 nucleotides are TGTGCCACCAGCAGATTAGGGTTAGGGCAGCCCCAGCATTTT.

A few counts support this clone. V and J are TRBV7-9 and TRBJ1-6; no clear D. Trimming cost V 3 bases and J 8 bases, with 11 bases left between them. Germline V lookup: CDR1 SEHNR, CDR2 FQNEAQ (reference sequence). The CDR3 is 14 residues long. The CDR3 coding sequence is TGTGCCAGCAGCTTTACGGGGATTGATTCACCCCTCCACTTT. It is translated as CASSFTGIDSPLHF.

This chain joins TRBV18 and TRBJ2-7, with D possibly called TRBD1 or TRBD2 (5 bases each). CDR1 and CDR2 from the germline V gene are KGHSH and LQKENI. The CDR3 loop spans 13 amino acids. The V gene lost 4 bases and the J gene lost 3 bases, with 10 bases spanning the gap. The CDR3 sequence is CASSRDRNYEQYF. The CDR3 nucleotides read TGTGCCAGCTCACGGGACCGAAACTACGAGCAGTACTTC.

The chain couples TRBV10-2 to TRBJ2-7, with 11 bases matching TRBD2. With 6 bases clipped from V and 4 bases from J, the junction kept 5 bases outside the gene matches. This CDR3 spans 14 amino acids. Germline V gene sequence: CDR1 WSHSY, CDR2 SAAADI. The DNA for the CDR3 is TGCGCCAGCAGACCCGGGACTAGCGGTTACGAGCAGTACTTC. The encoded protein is CASRPGTSGYEQYF.

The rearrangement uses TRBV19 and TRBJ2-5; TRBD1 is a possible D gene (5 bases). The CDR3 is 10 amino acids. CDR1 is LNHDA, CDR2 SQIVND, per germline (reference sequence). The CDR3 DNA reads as TGTGCATCAGGGTTGGAGACCCAGTACTTC. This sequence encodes CASGLETQYF.

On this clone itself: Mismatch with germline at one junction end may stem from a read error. CDR3 DNA: TGTGCTAGCAGCTTAAACTCGGGCGGGAGTAGCTCAGATACGCAGTATTTT. It translates to CASSLNSGGSSSDTQYF. The chain recombines TRBV7-7 with TRBJ2-3; TRBD2 aligns across 7 bases. Germline V gives CDR1 SSHAT, CDR2 FNYEAQ (reference sequence). The CDR3 length is 17 residues.

The CDR3 loop is CASSSPGLAGAYEQYF. As DNA, the CDR3 is TGTGCCAGCAGTTCCCCCGGACTAGCGGGAGCCTACGAGCAGTACTTC. The gene calls are TRBV28 and TRBJ2-7; 13 bases fit TRBD2. The CDR3 is 16 amino acids. The junction had 5 bases not matched to a gene; V was cut back by 4 bases and J by 2 bases. Germline V gene data show CDR1 as MDHEN and CDR2 as SYDVKM.

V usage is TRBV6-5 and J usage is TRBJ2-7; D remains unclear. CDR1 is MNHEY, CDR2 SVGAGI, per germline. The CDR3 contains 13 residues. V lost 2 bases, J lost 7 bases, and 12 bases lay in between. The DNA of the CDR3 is TGTGCCAGCAGTTACACATCCATTGAAGAGCAGTACTTC. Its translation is CASSYTSIEEQYF.

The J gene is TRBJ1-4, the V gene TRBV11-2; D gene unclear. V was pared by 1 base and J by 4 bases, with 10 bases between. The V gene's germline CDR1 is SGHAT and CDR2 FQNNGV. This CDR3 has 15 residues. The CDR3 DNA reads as TGTGCCAGCAGCTTAGGGGCCAGCATTAATGAAAAACTGTTTTTT. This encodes CASSLGASINEKLFF.

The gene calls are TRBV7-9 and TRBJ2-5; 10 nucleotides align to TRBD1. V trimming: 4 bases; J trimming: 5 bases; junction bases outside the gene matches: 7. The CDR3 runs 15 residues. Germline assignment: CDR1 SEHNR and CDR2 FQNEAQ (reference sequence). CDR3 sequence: CASSSDRGRGETQYF. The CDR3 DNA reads TGTGCCAGCAGCTCAGACAGGGGGCGGGGTGAGACCCAGTACTTC.

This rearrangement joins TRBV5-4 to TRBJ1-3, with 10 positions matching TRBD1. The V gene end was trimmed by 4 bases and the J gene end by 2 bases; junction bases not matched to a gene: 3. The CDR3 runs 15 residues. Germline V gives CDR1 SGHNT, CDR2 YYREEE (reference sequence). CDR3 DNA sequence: TGTGCCAGCAGCCCAGGGACAGGGGCTGGAAACACCATATATTTT. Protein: CASSPGTGAGNTIYF.

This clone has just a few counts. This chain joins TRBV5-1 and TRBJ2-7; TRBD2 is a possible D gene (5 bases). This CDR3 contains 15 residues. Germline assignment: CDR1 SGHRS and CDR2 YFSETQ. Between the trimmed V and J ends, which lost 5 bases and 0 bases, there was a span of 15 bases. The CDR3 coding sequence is TGCGCCAGCAGATACTTTCCGGGAAACTCCTACGAGCAGTACTTC. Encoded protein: CASRYFPGNSYEQYF.

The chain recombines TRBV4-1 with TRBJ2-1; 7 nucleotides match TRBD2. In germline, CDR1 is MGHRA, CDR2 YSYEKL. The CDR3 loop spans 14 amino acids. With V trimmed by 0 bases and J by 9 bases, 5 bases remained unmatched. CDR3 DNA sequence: TGCGCCAGCAGCCAAGATCGTGGGGGGGGTGAGCAGTTCTTC. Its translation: CASSQDRGGGEQFF.

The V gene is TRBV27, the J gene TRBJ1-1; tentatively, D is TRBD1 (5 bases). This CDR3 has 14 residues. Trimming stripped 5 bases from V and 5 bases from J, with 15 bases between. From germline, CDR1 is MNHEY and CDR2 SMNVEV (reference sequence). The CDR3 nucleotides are TGTGCCAGCAGTGCGCCTCCAGGGTATACTGAAGCTTTCTTT. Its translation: CASSAPPGYTEAFF.

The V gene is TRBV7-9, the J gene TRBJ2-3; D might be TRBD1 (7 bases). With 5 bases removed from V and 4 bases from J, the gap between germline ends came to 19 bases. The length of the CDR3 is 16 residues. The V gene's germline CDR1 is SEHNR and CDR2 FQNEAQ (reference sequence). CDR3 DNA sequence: TGTGCCAGCAGCGGGGCAGGGGGAGGCTTAGCAGATACGCAGTATTTT. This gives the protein CASSGAGGGLADTQYF.

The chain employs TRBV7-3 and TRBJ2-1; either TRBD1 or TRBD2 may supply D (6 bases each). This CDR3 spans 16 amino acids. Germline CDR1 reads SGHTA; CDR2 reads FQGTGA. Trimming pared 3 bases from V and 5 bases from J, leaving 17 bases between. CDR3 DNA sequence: TGTGCCAGCAGCTTCGGGCTAGCGCCAGGGGACAATGAGCAGTTCTTC. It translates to CASSFGLAPGDNEQFF.

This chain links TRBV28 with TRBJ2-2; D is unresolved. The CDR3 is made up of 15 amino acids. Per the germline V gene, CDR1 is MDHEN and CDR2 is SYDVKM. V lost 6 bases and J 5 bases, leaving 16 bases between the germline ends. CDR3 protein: CASRLFPPGTGELFF. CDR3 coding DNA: TGTGCCAGCAGATTGTTTCCACCCGGAACCGGGGAGCTGTTTTTT.

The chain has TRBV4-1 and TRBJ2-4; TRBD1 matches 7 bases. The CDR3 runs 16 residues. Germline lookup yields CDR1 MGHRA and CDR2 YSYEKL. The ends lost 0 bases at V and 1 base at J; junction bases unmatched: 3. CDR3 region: CASSQDSRGAKNIQYF. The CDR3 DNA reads TGCGCCAGCAGCCAAGATTCCAGGGGGGCCAAAAACATTCAGTACTTC.

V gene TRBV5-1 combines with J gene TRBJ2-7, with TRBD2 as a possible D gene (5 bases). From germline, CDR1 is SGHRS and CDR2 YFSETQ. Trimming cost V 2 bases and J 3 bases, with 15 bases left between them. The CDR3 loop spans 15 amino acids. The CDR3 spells CASSFLVAGSYEQYF. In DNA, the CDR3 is TGCGCCAGCAGCTTTTTAGTGGCTGGGAGCTACGAGCAGTACTTC.

CDR3 protein: CASSTVGVEELFF. In nucleotides, the CDR3 is TGCGCCAGCAGCACAGTGGGGGTAGAAGAGCTGTTTTTT. The J gene is TRBJ2-2, the V gene TRBV4-1; D might be TRBD1 or TRBD2, each matching 5 bases. Trimming stripped 5 bases from V and 11 bases from J, with 15 bases between. CDR1 is MGHRA, CDR2 YSYEKL, per germline. This CDR3 spans 13 amino acids.

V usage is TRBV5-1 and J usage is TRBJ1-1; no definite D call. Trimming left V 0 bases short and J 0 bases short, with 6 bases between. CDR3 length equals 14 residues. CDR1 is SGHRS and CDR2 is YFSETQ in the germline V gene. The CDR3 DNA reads TGCGCCAGCAGCTTGGATGAGGTGAACACTGAAGCTTTCTTT. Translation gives CASSLDEVNTEAFF. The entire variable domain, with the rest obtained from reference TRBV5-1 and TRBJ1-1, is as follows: KAGVTQTPRYLIKTRGQQVTLSCSPISGHRSVSWYQQTPGQGLQFLFEYFSETQRNKGNFPGRFSGRQFSNSRSEMNVSTLELGDSALYLCASSLDEVNTEAFFGQGTRLTVV.

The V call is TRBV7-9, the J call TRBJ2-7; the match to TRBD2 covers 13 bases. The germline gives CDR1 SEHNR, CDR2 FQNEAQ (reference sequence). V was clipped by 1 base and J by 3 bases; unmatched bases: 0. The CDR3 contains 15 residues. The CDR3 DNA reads TGTGCCAGCAGCTTAGGGACTAGCGGGAGCTACGAGCAGTACTTC. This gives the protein CASSLGTSGSYEQYF. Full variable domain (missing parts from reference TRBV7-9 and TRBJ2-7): DTGVSQNPRHKITKRGQNVTFRCDPISEHNRLYWYRQTLGQGPEFLTYFQNEAQLEKSRLLSDRFSAERPKGSFSTLEIQRTEQGDSAMYLCASSLGTSGSYEQYFGPGTRLTVT.

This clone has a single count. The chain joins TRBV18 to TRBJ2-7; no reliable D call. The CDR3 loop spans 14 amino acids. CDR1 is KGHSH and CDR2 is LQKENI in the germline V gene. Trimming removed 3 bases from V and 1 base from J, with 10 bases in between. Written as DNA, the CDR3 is TGTGCCAGCTCACCGCATGTGGAGTCCTACGAGCAGTACTTC. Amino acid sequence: CASSPHVESYEQYF.

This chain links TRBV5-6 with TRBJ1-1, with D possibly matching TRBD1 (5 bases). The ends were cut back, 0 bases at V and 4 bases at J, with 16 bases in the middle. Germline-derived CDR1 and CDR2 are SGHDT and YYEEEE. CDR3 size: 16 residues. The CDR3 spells CASSLAGRGRGTEAFF. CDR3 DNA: TGTGCCAGCAGCTTGGCCGGTCGGGGGAGGGGCACTGAAGCTTTCTTT.

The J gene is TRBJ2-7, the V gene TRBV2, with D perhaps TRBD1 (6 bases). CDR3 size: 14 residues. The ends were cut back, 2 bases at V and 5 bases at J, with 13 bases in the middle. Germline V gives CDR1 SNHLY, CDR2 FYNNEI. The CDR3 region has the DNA TGTGCCAGCAGTGAACTCCGGACAGCGAACGAGCAGTACTTC. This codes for CASSELRTANEQYF.

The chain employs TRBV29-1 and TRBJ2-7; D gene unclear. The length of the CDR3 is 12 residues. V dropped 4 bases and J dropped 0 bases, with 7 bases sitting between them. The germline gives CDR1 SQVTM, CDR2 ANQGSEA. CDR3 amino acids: CSVGHSSYEQYF. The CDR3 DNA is TGCAGCGTTGGGCATAGCTCCTACGAGCAGTACTTC.

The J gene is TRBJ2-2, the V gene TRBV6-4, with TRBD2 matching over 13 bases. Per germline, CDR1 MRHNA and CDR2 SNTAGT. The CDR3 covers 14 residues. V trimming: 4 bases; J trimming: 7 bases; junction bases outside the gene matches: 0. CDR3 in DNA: TGTGCCAGCAGTGGGACTAGCGGGAGCGGGGAGCTGTTTTTT. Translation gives CASSGTSGSGELFF.